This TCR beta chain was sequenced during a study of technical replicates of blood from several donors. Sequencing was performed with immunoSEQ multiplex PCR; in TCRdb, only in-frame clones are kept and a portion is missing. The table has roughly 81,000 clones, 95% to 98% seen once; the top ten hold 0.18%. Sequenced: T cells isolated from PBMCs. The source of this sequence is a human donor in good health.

The CDR3 protein is CASSWDRAYSGANVLTF. In DNA form, the CDR3 reads TGCGCCAGCAGCTGGGACAGGGCGTACTCTGGGGCCAACGTCCTGACTTTC. The J gene is TRBJ2-6, the V gene TRBV5-1, with TRBD1 matching over 9 bases. Germline trimming cut 3 bases from V and 0 bases from J; bases unmatched to any gene: 4. This CDR3 contains 17 residues. Germline CDR1 and CDR2: SGHRS and YFSETQ.